The entry below gives a single T cell receptor beta chain sequence along with its context. This specimen belongs to a study of shared clonotypes between healthy human individuals. The method was immunoSEQ multiplex PCR; TCRdb's version includes in-frame clones alone and lacks a portion of them. The repertoire holds about 610,000 clones, around 97% seen once, with 0.045% to 0.06% in the top ten. V lost 8 bases and J lost 3, with 19 bases in between. Germline assignment: CDR1 MNHEY and CDR2 SVGAGI. CDR3 length: 15 residues. The chain carries TRBV6-5 and TRBJ1-1; D might be TRBD1 (6 bases). The TCR was taken from a woman between 25 and 40 years old in good health. Sequencing was done on a sample of naive CD4+ T cells sorted from blood. Subset of the sample: CD45RA+ positively selected. The CDR3 sequence is CASGTSRGVHTEAFF. The CDR3 bases are TGTGCCAGCGGCACATCCAGGGGAGTACACACTGAAGCTTTCTTT.